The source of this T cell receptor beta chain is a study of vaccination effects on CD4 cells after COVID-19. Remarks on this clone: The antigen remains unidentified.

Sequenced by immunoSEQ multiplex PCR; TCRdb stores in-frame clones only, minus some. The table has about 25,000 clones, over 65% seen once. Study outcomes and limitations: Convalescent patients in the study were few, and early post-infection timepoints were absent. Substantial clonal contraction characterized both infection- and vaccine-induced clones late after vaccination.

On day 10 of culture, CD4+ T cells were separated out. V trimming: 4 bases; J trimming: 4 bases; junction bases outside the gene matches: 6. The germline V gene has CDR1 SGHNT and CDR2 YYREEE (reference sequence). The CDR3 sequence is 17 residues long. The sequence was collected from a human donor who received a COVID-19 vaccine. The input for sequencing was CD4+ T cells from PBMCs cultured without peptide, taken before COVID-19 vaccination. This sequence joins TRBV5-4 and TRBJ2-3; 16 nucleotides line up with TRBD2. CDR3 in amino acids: CASSPGLAGGRSDTQYF. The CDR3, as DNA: TGTGCCAGCAGCCCGGGACTAGCGGGGGGGCGATCAGATACGCAGTATTTT.